This is a list of T cell receptor beta chains from one sample in a study of T cells in Graves' hyperthyroidism and ophthalmopathy. TCRdb called the multiplex PCR reads again in MiXCR, with one record for every CDR3 protein. The table shows 460,000 or so distinct CDR3 sequences, with around 14% occurring only once. Sequences were obtained from blood. The source is a young woman with Graves' hyperthyroidism. Both conserved end residues are part of each CDR3. D genes are given only for firm matches. Expanded clones get a size class; other rows say once, few or many, or leave the size out.

>TRBD1|13|-|TRBV7-9|TRBJ1-2
TGTGCCAGCAGGACAGGGGCCCCCTATGGCTACACCTTC
CASRTGAPYGYTF
>-|14|few|TRBV7-6|TRBJ2-2
TGTGCCAGCAGCGGACGAATAAACACCGGGGAGCTGTTTTTT
CASSGRINTGELFF
>TRBD1|17|-|TRBV7-3|TRBJ2-1
TGTGCCAGCAGCTTAAGGGACAGGGGGATTTCGAACAATGAGCAGTTCTTC
CASSLRDRGISNNEQFF
>TRBD1|14|many|TRBV2|TRBJ1-4
TGTGCCAGCAGTGGACAGGGGAGAGGGGAAAAACTGTTTTTT
CASSGQGRGEKLFF
>-|15|many|TRBV30|TRBJ2-1
TGTGCCTGGGACATTGCGGGCGTGAGATACAATGAGCAGTTCTTC
CAWDIAGVRYNEQFF
>TRBD2|15|many|TRBV6-1|TRBJ2-1
TGTGCCAGCAGTTCGCCAAGACTAGCGGTGGGTGAGCAGTTCTTC
CASSSPRLAVGEQFF
>TRBD2|16|few|TRBV10-3|TRBJ2-1
TGTGCCATCAAGCCTAGCGGGGGTCCGGGAGACAATGAGCAGTTCTTC
CAIKPSGGPGDNEQFF
>-|12|-|TRBV7-3|TRBJ2-5
TGTGCCAGCAGCTCAGGTTCAGGGGCCCAGTACTTC
CASSSGSGAQYF
>TRBD2|18|-|TRBV7-9|TRBJ2-7
TGTGCCAGCAGCTTAGTGGGGTTGAGCGGGAGCGCCTCCTACGGGCAGTACTTC
CASSLVGLSGSASYGQYF
>-|17|many|TRBV12-3/TRBV12-4|TRBJ1-5
TGTGCCAGCAGTTCCCGGGATAGGCGGTATAGCAATCAGCCCCAGCATTTT
CASSSRDRRYSNQPQHF
>TRBD1|16|few|TRBV10-3|TRBJ1-1
TGTGCCATCAGGGATCCTGGACAGGGAGGATGGGCTGAAGCTTTCTTT
CAIRDPGQGGWAEAFF
>-|13|many|TRBV20-1|TRBJ2-5
TGCAGTGCTAGAGGACTATACCAAGAGACCCAGTACTTC
CSARGLYQETQYF
>TRBD2|16|few|TRBV20-1|TRBJ2-1
TGCAGTGCTAGTCTGGGCGGGAGTTTTATTACGAATGAGCAGTTCTTC
CSASLGGSFITNEQFF
>TRBD2|14|many|TRBV10-3|TRBJ2-5
TGTGCCATCAGTGAGCACCAGGGAGGGGAGACCCAGTACTTC
CAISEHQGGETQYF
>TRBD1|14|many|TRBV25-1|TRBJ2-7
TGTGCCAGCAGTGAATCCGGGACAGGGGGGGAGCAGTACTTC
CASSESGTGGEQYF
>-|14|many|TRBV6-1|TRBJ2-7
TGTGCCAGCAGAGACGGCACTAGTGGAGGAGAGCAGTACTTC
CASRDGTSGGEQYF
>-|13|many|TRBV3-1|TRBJ2-3
TGTGCCAGCAGCCGACAGGGCACAGATACGCAGTATTTT
CASSRQGTDTQYF
>-|12|many|TRBV14|TRBJ2-7
TGTGCCAGCAGCCACCCCGGCCGGGAGCAGTACTTC
CASSHPGREQYF
>-|15|many|TRBV2|TRBJ1-5
TGTGCCAGCAGTCCTTGGACAGATAGCAATCAGCCCCAGCATTTT
CASSPWTDSNQPQHF
>TRBD2|15|few|TRBV7-3|TRBJ2-3
TGTGCCAGCAGCTTAATAGCGGGAGATTTTGATACGCAGTATTTT
CASSLIAGDFDTQYF
>-|11|many|TRBV2|TRBJ2-1
TGTGCCAGCAGTGATGCCCGTGAGCAGTTCTTC
CASSDAREQFF
>TRBD1|15|few|TRBV6-1|TRBJ1-1
TGTGCCAGCAAGGGCGGACAGGGCTGGGACACTGAAGCTTTCTTT
CASKGGQGWDTEAFF
>-|13|many|TRBV27|TRBJ1-4
TGTGCCAGTCAACAACAGGGATCTGAAAAACTGTTTTTT
CASQQQGSEKLFF
>-|10|few|TRBV30|TRBJ1-1
TGTGCCTGGGGGGAGTTTGAAGCTTTCTTT
CAWGEFEAFF
>-|12|many|TRBV6-1|TRBJ2-5
TGTGCCAGCAGGGATGTCGGGGAGACCCAGTACTTC
CASRDVGETQYF
>-|16|few|TRBV6-1|TRBJ2-2
TGTGCCAGCAGTGTTCTAGCCCTAGGAGGGACCGGGGAGCTGTTTTTT
CASSVLALGGTGELFF
>-|15|-|TRBV7-3|TRBJ1-1
TGTGCCAGCAAGAAGTCAGGGGTGGTGGGCACTGAAGCTTTCTTT
CASKKSGVVGTEAFF
>-|12|many|TRBV27|TRBJ1-1
TGTGCCACCTACAAGGGGCGGACTGAAGCTTTCTTT
CATYKGRTEAFF
>TRBD2|16|-|TRBV9|TRBJ2-3
TGTGCCAGCAGCGTAGCAGCGGGGTTAAGCACAGATACGCAGTATTTT
CASSVAAGLSTDTQYF
>TRBD2|16|-|TRBV28|TRBJ2-1
TGTGCCAGCAGTTTCGGCGGACTAGCGGCCGACAATGAGCAGTTCTTC
CASSFGGLAADNEQFF
>-|15|many|TRBV6-1|TRBJ2-1
TGTGCCAGCAGCAAAAGCGGGTACTCCTACAATGAGCAGTTCTTC
CASSKSGYSYNEQFF
>-|17|-|TRBV5-1|TRBJ1-3
TGCGCCAGCAGCTTGTGGTCCCAGGAGAACTCTGGAAACACCATATATTTT
CASSLWSQENSGNTIYF
>-|14|-|TRBV24-1|TRBJ2-3
TGTGCCACCAGTGATATCATGGGCACAGATACGCAGTATTTT
CATSDIMGTDTQYF
>-|15|-|TRBV6-1|TRBJ1-5
TGTGCCAGCATTACAGAAAGGGGCAGTGGGCAGCCCCAGCATTTT
CASITERGSGQPQHF
>TRBD1|12|-|TRBV6-1|TRBJ1-2
TGTGCCACCACGACAGGGGGCAGTGGCTACACCTTC
CATTTGGSGYTF
>-|14|many|TRBV3-1|TRBJ2-1
TGTGCCAGCAGCCAAGGTGCTAGCAGCAATGAGCAGTTCTTC
CASSQGASSNEQFF
>TRBD1|15|-|TRBV7-9|TRBJ1-1
TGTGCCAGCAGCTTAAGAAGGACAGGGGACACTGAAGCTTTCTTT
CASSLRRTGDTEAFF
>TRBD1|15|-|TRBV6-1|TRBJ2-2
TGTGCCAGCAGACCGGGACAGGGGGCTACCGGGGAGCTGTTTTTT
CASRPGQGATGELFF
>TRBD1|17|many|TRBV19|TRBJ1-5
TGTGCCAGTAGTACTAATCACAGGGGGCGAGGCAATCAGCCCCAGCATTTT
CASSTNHRGRGNQPQHF
>-|16|many|TRBV6-2/TRBV6-3|TRBJ1-1
TGTGCCAGCAGTTACCCGGCAGCCCCCTTGGGCACTAAAGCTTTCTTT
CASSYPAAPLGTKAFF
>-|13|many|TRBV12-3/TRBV12-4|TRBJ1-5
TGTGCCAGCAGTTCCTTCCGGGGACAGCCCCAGCATTTT
CASSSFRGQPQHF
>TRBD1|17|many|TRBV6-5|TRBJ1-5
TGTGCCAGCAGTTACTCTTCCGCCGGGACAGGGAGCCAGCCCCAGCATTTT
CASSYSSAGTGSQPQHF
>-|12|many|TRBV11-2|TRBJ2-2
TGTGCCACGAGGAGGGGGGCCGGGGAGCTGTTTTTT
CATRRGAGELFF
>TRBD1|14|many|TRBV12-3/TRBV12-4|TRBJ1-2
TGTGCCAGCAGTTTCGGACAGGGGAGCGAGGGCTACACCTTC
CASSFGQGSEGYTF
>-|18|many|TRBV18|TRBJ1-1
TGTGCCAGCTCACCCCTGGAGTTCTCGAACAGCGCGAGTTCTGAAGCTTTCTTT
CASSPLEFSNSASSEAFF
>-|14|-|TRBV7-2|TRBJ1-5
TGTGCCAGCAGCCCCAAGGGGGGCGGCCAGCCCCAGCATTTT
CASSPKGGGQPQHF
>-|12|-|TRBV7-3|TRBJ2-2
TGTGCCAGCAGCTTACGCCAGGGGGAGCTGTTTTTT
CASSLRQGELFF
>-|12|-|TRBV7-3|TRBJ1-4
TGTGCCAGCAGCTTGAGTTACGAAAAACTGTTTTTT
CASSLSYEKLFF
>TRBD1|15|-|TRBV5-1|TRBJ1-5
TGCGCCAGCAGATCCGGGACAGGGGGGAATCAGCCCCAGCATTTT
CASRSGTGGNQPQHF
>TRBD1|14|many|TRBV6-2/TRBV6-3|TRBJ2-5
TGTGCCAGCAGCCTGCGGACAGGGTACGAGACCCAGTACTTC
CASSLRTGYETQYF
>-|14|few|TRBV7-6|TRBJ1-1
TGTGCCAGCAGCCAGGTGGGGGCCAGCGCTGAAGCTTTCTTT
CASSQVGASAEAFF
>-|14|many|TRBV30|TRBJ1-1
TGTGCCTGGAGTGGTTGGAATTGGAGGACTGAAGCTTTCTTT
CAWSGWNWRTEAFF
>TRBD2|15|many|TRBV7-3|TRBJ2-1
TGTGCCAGCAGCTTAGGGCCTAGCGGGAGTGATGAGCAGTTCTTC
CASSLGPSGSDEQFF
>TRBD2|22|-|TRBV5-1|TRBJ2-2
TGCGCCAGCAGCCCCGGGATGGGCCTAGCGGGAGTGTTGAGTCCGGGCACCGGGGAGCTGTTTTTT
CASSPGMGLAGVLSPGTGELFF